Sequencing of this T cell receptor (beta chain) was carried out in a study of cytomegalovirus exposure and HLA in healthy donors. Worth noting for this clone: Its antigen is undetermined.

Study observations and caveats: Usually a TCR sequence was rare, but some public TCRs were found in many donors. Reported performance of the classifier showed diagnosis of cytomegalovirus status with high specificity and sensitivity. Other equally common chains were less clonally expanded than HLA-associated TCR beta chains, a later analysis showed.

Amplification used 60 Vbeta primers and 13 Jbeta primers. Profiled with immunoSEQ multiplex PCR; TCRdb holds only in-frame clones, not every one. The sample carries under 200,000 clones, approximately 81% recorded once. Sequencing input: PBMCs. This sequence was found in a woman in her forties or fifties in good health and CMV-seronegative.

The CDR3 coding sequence is TGCGCCAGCAGTGAGTATGGCCAAGCACCCCTCCACTTT. Amino acid sequence: CASSEYGQAPLHF. The chain combines TRBV10-1 with TRBJ1-6, with D unclear. There are 13 residues in the CDR3. The germline V and J ends were trimmed by 1 base and 11 bases, with 9 bases remaining between them. Germline V gives CDR1 WNHNN, CDR2 SYGVQD (reference sequence).